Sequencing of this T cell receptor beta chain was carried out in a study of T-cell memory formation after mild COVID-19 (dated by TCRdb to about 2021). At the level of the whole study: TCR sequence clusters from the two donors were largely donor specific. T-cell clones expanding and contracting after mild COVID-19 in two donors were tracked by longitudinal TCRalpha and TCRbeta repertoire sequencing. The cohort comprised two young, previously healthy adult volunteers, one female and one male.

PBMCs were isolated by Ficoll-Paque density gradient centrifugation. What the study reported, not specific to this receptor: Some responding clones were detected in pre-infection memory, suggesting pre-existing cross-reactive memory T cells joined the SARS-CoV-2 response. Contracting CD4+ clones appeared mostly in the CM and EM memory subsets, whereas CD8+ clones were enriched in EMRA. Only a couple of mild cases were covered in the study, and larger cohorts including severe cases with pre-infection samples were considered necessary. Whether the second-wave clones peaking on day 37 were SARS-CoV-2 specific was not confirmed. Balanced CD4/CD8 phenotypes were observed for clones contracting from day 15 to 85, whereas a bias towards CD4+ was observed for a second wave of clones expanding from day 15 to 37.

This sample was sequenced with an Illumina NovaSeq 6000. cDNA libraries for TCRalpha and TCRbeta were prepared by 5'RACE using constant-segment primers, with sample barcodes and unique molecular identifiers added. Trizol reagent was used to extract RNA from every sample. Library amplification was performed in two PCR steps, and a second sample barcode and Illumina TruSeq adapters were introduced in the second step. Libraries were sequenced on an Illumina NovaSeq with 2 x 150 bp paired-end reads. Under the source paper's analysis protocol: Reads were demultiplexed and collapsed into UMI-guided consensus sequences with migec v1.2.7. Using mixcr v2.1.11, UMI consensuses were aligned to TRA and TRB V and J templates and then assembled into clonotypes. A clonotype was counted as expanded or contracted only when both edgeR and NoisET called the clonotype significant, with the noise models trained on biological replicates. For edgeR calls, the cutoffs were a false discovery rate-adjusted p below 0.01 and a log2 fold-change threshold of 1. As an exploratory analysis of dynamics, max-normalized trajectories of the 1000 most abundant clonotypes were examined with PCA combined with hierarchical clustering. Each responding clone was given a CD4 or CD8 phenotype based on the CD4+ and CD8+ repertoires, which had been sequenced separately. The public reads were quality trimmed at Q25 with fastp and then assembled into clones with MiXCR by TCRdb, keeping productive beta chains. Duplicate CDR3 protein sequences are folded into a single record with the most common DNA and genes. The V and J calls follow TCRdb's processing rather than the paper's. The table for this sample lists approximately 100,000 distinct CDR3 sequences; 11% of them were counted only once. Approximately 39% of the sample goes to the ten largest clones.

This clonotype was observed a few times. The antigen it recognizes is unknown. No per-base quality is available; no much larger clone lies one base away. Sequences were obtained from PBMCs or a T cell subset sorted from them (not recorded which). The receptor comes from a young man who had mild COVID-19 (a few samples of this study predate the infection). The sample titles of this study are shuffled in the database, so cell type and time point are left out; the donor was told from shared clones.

The DNA sequence is given as TGTGCCAGCAGTTACGGGCCGGAGCACAATGAGCAGTTCTTC. It translates to CASSYGPEHNEQFF. The chain couples TRBV6-2 or TRBV6-3 to TRBJ2-1, with the D gene not confidently named. Including cysteine and phenylalanine, the CDR3 has 14 amino acids. Just the 42-base CDR3 DNA is kept, in frame starting at base 1. CDR1 MNHEY and CDR2 SVGEGT are derived from the germline V gene. V is clipped by 2 bases and J by 5 bases, and the sequence between their germline boundaries is 10 bases long.